This entry is about one T cell receptor (beta chain). Looked up from germline, CDR1 is LGHNA and CDR2 is YSLEER. This CDR3 is built from 13 residues. Losses at the gene ends were 1 base for V and 7 bases for J; bases not matched to a gene: 1. The entirety of the isolated RNA underwent reverse transcription, so expressed TCRB transcripts were sequenced. Method: immunoSEQ multiplex PCR; TCRdb's copy keeps in-frame clones and lacks some. The sample shows roughly 370,000 clones, approximately 14% of them seen only once. This entry comes from a study of beta chain features in type 1 diabetes. Sample: naive CD4+ T cells from blood. The receptor was isolated from a man between 25 and 39 years old in good health. The genes are TRBV4-3 and TRBJ2-1; 7 nucleotides agree with TRBD2. CDR3 amino acids: CASSQAGRNEQFF. For the CDR3, the DNA is TGCGCCAGCAGCCAAGCCGGGAGGAATGAGCAGTTCTTC.